The entry below gives a single T cell receptor beta chain sequence along with its context. Its antigen is unidentified. Between the trimmed V and J ends, which lost 3 bases and 7 bases, there was a span of 3 bases. This CDR3 comprises 10 residues. Looked up from germline, CDR1 is SNHLY and CDR2 is FYNNEI. Libraries were prepared by immunoSEQ multiplex PCR; TCRdb keeps only in-frame clonotypes and omits some of them. The sample yields some 280,000 clones, around 92% seen once. This sample was taken from a study of T cell responses to AZD1222 COVID-19 vaccine. Notes on the study in general: Only a handful of AZD1222 recipients, several in all, had baseline seropositivity.

The clonotype originates from an adult who received the AZD1222 COVID-19 vaccine. The input for sequencing was peripheral blood, taken 28 days after the second AZD1222 dose. The chain couples TRBV2 to TRBJ1-2; D is ambiguous. The CDR3 here is CASSDSGYTF. DNA for the CDR3: TGTGCCAGCAGTGACTCTGGCTACACCTTC.